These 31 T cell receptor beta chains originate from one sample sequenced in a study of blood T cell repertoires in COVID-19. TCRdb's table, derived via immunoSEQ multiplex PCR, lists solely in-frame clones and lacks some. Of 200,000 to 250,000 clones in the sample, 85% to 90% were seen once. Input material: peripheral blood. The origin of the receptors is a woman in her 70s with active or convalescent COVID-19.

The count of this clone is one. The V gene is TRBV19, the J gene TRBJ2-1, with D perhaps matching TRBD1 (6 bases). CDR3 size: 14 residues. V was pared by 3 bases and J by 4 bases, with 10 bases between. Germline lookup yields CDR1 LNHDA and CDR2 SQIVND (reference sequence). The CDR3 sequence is CASSIGQRYNEQFF. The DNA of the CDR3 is TGTGCCAGTAGTATCGGACAGAGATACAATGAGCAGTTCTTC.

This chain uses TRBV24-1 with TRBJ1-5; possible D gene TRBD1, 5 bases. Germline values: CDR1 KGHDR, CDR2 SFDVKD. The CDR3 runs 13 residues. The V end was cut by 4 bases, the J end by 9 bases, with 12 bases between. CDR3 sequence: CATSEAATGPQHF. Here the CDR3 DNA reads TGTGCCACCAGTGAGGCGGCCACAGGGCCCCAGCATTTT.

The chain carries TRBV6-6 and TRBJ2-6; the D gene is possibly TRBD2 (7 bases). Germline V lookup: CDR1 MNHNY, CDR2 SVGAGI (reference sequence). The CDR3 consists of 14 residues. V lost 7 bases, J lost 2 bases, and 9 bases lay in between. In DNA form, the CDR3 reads TGTGCCAGCAAGGGGGGGGCTGGGGCCAACGTCCTGACTTTC. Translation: CASKGGAGANVLTF.

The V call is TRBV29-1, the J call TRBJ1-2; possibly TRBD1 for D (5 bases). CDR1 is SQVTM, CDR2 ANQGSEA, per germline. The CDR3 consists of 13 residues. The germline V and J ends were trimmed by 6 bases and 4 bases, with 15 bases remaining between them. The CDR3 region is CSVAPSGGYGYTF. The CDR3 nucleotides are TGCAGCGTCGCCCCGTCCGGGGGCTATGGCTACACCTTC.

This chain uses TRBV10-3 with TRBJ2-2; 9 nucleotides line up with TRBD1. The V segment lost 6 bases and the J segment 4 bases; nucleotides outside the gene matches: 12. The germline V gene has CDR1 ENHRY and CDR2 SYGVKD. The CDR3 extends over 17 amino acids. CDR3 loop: CAIRPGVGTGSTGELFF. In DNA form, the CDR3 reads TGTGCCATCAGGCCGGGAGTAGGGACAGGGTCCACCGGGGAGCTGTTTTTT.

The CDR3 coding sequence is TGTGCCGGATCAGGAGGAGGGGGCAAGTACGAGCAGTACTTC. Translation: CAGSGGGGKYEQYF. The chain joins TRBV2 to TRBJ2-7; TRBD1 might be the D (7 bases). The CDR3 runs 14 residues. The V end was cut by 11 bases, the J end by 4 bases, with 21 bases between. From germline, CDR1 is SNHLY and CDR2 FYNNEI.

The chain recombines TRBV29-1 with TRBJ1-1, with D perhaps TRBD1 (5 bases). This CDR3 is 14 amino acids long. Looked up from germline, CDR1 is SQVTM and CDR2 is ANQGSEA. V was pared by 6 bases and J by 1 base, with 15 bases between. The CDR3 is CSVGGTLGNTEAFF. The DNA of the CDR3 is TGCAGCGTGGGGGGGACCTTAGGGAACACTGAAGCTTTCTTT.

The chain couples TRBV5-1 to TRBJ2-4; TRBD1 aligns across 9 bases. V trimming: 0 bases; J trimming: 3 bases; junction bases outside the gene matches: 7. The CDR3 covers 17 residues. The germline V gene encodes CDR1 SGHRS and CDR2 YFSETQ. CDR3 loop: CASSLDPPGQGKNIQYF. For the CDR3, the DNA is TGCGCCAGCAGCTTGGATCCCCCGGGACAGGGCAAAAACATTCAGTACTTC.

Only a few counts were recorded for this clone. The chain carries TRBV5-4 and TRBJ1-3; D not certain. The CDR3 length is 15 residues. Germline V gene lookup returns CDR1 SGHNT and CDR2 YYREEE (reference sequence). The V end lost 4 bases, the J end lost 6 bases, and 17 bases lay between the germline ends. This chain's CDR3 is CASSHDGLGSNTIYF. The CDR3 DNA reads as TGTGCCAGCAGCCACGATGGGTTGGGCTCAAACACCATATATTTT.

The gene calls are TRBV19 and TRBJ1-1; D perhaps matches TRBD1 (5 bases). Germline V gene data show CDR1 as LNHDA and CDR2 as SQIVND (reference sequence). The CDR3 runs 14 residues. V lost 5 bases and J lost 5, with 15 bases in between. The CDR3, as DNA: TGTGCCAGTAGTGACGACCCGGGGGGGACTGAAGCTTTCTTT. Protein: CASSDDPGGTEAFF. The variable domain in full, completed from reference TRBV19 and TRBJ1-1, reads DGGITQSPKYLFRKEGQNVTLSCEQNLNHDAMYWYRQDPGQGLRLIYYSQIVNDFQKGDIAEGYSVSREKKESFPLTVTSAQKNPTAFYLCASSDDPGGTEAFFGQGTRLTVV.

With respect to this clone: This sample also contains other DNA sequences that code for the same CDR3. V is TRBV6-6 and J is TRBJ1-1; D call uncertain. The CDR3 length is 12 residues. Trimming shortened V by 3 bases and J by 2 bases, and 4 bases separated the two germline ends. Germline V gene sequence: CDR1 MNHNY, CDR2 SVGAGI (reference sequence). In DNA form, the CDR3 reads TGTGCCAGCAGTTATTTAAACACTGAAGCTTTCTTT. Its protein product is CASSYLNTEAFF.

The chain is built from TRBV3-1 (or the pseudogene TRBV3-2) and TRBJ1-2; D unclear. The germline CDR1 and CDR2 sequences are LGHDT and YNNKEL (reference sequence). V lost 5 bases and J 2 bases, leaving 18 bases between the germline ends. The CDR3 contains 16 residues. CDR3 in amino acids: CASSRTSTRGNYGYTF. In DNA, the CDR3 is TGTGCCAGCAGCAGAACTTCCACTAGAGGAAACTATGGCTACACCTTC.

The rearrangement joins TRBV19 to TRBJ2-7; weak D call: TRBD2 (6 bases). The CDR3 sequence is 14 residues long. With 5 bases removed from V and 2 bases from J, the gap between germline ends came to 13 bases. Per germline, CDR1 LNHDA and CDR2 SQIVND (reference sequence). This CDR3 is CASSGGKGPYEQYF. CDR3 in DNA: TGTGCCAGTAGTGGGGGGAAGGGGCCCTACGAGCAGTACTTC.

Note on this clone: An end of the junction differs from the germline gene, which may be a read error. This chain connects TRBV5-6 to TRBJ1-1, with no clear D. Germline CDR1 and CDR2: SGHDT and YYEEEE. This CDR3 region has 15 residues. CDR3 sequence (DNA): TGTGCCAGCAGCTTTGAGACAACCCCGAACGCTGAAGCTTTCTTT. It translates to CASSFETTPNAEAFF.

The CDR3 here is CASRGGTKEGSPLHF. The CDR3 region has the DNA TGTGCCAGCAGGGGGGGGACGAAAGAAGGTTCACCCCTCCACTTT. The chain recombines TRBV6-6 with TRBJ1-6, with D perhaps TRBD1 (5 bases). Trimming took off 6 bases at V and 9 bases at J, with 18 bases between the two ends. CDR3 size: 15 residues. CDR1 and CDR2 (germline): MNHNY, SVGAGI (reference sequence).

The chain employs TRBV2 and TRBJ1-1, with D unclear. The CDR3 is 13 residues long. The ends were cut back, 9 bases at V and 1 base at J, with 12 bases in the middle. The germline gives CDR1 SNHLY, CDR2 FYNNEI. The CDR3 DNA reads TGTGCCAGATCAGGTTTTTCGAACACTGAAGCTTTCTTT. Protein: CARSGFSNTEAFF.

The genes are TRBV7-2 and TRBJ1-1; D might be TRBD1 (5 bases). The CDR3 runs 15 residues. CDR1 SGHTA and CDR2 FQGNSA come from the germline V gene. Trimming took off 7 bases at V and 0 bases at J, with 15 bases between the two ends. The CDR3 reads CASTLYGAVNTEAFF. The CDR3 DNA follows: TGTGCCAGCACCCTTTATGGGGCTGTGAACACTGAAGCTTTCTTT.

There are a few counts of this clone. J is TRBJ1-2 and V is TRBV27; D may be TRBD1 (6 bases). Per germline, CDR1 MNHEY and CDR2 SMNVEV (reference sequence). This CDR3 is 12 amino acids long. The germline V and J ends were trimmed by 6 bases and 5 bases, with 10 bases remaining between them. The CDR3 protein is CASSSRGYGYTF. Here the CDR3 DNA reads TGTGCCAGCAGCAGCAGGGGTTATGGCTACACCTTC.

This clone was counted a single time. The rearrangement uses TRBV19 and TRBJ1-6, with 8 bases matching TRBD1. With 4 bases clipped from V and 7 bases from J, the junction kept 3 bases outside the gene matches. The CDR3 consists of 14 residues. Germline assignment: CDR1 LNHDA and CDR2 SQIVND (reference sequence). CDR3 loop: CASSKQGGNSPLHF. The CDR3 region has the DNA TGTGCCAGTAGTAAACAGGGGGGGAATTCACCCCTCCACTTT.

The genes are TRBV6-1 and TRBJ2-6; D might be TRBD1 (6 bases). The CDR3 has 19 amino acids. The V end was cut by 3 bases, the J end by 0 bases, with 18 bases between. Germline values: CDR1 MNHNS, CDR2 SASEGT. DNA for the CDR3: TGTGCCAGCAGTGACATCAGACAGGAGTGGGGCTCTGGGGCCAACGTCCTGACTTTC. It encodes CASSDIRQEWGSGANVLTF.

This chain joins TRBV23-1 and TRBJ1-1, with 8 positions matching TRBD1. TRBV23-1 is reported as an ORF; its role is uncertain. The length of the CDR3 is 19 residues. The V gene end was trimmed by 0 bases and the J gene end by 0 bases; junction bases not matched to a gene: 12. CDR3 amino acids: CASSQSTGGKGLLNTEAFF. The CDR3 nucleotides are TGCGCCAGCAGTCAATCCACAGGGGGAAAAGGATTATTGAACACTGAAGCTTTCTTT.

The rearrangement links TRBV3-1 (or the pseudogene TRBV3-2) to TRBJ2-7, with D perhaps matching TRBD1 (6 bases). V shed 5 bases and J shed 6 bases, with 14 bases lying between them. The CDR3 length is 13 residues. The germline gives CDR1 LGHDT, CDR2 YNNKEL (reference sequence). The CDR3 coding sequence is TGTGCCAGCAGCACCATAACAGGGAGCGAGCAGTACTTC. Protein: CASSTITGSEQYF.

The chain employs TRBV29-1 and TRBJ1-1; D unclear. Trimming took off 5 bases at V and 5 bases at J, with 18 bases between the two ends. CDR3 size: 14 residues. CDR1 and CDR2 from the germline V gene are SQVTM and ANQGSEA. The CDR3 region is CSVSRSGLGTEAFF. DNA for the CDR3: TGCAGCGTTTCACGCTCGGGATTGGGGACTGAAGCTTTCTTT.

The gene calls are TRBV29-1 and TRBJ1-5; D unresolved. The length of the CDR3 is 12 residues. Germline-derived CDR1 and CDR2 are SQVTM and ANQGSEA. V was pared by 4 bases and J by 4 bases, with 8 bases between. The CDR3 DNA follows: TGCAGCGTTGTACGGTCAAATCAGCCCCAGCATTTT. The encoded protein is CSVVRSNQPQHF.

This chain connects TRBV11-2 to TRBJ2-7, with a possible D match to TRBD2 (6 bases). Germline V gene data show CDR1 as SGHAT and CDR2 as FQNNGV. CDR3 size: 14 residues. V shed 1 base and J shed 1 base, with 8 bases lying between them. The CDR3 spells CASSLGAGSYEQYF. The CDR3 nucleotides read TGTGCCAGCAGCTTAGGGGCGGGGTCCTACGAGCAGTACTTC.

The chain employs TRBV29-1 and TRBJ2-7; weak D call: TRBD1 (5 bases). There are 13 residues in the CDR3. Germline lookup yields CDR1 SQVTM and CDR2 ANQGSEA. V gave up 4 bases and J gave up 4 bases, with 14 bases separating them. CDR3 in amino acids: CSVGQGMVYEQYF. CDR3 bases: TGCAGCGTTGGCCAGGGTATGGTTTACGAGCAGTACTTC.

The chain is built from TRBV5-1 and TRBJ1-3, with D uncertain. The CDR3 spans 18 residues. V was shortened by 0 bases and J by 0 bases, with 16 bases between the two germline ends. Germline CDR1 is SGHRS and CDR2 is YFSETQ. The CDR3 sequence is CASSLGSFRTLSGNTIYF. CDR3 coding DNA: TGCGCCAGCAGCTTGGGGTCGTTTAGGACTCTCTCTGGAAACACCATATATTTT. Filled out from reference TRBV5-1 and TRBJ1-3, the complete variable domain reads KAGVTQTPRYLIKTRGQQVTLSCSPISGHRSVSWYQQTPGQGLQFLFEYFSETQRNKGNFPGRFSGRQFSNSRSEMNVSTLELGDSALYLCASSLGSFRTLSGNTIYFGEGSWLTVV.

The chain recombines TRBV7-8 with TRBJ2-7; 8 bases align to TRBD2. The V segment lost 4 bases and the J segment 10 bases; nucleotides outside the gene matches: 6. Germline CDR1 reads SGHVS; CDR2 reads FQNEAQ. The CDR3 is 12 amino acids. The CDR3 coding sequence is TGTGCCAGCAGCTACCCGGGAGGGACACAGTACTTC. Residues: CASSYPGGTQYF.

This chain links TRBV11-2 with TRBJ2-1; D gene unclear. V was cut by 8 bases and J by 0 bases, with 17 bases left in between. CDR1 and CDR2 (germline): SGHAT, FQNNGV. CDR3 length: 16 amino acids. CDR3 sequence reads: CASRVSVGFSYNEQFF. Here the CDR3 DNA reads TGTGCCAGCCGTGTAAGCGTCGGGTTCTCCTACAATGAGCAGTTCTTC.

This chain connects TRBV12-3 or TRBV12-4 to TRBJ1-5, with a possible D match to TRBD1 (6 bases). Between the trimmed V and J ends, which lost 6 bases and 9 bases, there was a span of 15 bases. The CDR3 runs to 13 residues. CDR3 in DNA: TGTGCCAGCAGGGGGGCCGCTACAGGGCCCCAGCATTTT. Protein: CASRGAATGPQHF.

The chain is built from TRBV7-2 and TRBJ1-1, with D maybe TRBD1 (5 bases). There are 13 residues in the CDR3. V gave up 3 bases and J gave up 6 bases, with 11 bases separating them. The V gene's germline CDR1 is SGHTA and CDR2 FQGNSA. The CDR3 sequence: CASSLQGWAEAFF. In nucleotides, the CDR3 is TGTGCCAGCAGCTTGCAGGGCTGGGCTGAAGCTTTCTTT.